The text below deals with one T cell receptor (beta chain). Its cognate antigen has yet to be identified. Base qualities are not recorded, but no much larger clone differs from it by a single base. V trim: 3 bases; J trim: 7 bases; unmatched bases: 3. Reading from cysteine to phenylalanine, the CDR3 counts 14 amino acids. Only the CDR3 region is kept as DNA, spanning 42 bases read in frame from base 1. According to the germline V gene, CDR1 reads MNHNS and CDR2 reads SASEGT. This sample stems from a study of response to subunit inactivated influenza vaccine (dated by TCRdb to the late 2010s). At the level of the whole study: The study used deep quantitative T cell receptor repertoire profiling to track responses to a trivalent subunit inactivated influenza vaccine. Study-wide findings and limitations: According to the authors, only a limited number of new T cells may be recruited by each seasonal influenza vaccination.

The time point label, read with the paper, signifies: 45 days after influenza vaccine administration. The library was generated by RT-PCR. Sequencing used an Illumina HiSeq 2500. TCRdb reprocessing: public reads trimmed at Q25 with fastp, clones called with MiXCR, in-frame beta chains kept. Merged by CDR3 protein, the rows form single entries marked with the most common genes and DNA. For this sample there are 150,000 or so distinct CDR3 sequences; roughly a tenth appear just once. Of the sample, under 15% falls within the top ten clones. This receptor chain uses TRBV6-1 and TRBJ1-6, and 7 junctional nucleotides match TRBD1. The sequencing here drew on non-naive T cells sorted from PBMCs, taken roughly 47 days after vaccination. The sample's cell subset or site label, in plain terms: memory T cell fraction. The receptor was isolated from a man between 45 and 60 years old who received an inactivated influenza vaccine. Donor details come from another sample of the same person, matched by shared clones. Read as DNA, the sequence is TGTGCCAGCAGTGAGACAGGGTTCAATTCACCCCTCCACTTT. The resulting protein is CASSETGFNSPLHF.